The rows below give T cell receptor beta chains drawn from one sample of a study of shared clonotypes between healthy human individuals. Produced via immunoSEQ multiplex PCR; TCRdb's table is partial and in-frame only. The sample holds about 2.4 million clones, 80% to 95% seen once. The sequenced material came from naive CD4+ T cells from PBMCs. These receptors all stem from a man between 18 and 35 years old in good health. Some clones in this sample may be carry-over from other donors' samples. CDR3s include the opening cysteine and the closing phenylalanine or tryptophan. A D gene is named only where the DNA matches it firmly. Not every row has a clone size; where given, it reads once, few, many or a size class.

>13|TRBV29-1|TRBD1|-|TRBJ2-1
CSVYRGWGNEQFF
TGCAGCGTTTACAGGGGTTGGGGCAATGAGCAGTTCTTC
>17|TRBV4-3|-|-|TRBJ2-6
CASSQDGRRWGANVLTF
TGCGCCAGCAGCCAAGATGGCCGTCGTTGGGGGGCCAACGTCCTGACTTTC
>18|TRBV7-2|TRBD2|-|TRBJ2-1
CASSLYVAGGPSYNEQFF
TGTGCCAGCAGCTTATATGTGGCGGGAGGACCCTCCTACAATGAGCAGTTCTTC
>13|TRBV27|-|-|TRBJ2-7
CASSLLAGPEQYF
TGTGCCAGCAGTTTATTAGCAGGGCCCGAGCAGTACTTC
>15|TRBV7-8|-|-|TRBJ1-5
CASSLFGTRNQPQHF
TGTGCCAGCAGCTTATTCGGGACAAGGAATCAGCCCCAGCATTTT
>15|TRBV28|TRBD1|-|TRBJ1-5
CASCPRTGVLRPQHF
TGTGCCAGCTGCCCCCGGACAGGGGTCCTTCGGCCCCAGCATTTT
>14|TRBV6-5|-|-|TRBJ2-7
CASSYPTRRKEQYF
TGTGCCAGCAGTTACCCAACGAGGAGGAAAGAGCAGTACTTC
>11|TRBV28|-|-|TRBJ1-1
CAIQGGTEAFF
TGTGCCATACAGGGAGGCACTGAAGCTTTCTTT
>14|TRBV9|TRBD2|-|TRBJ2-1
CASSALTSGGEQFF
TGTGCCAGCAGCGCCCTCACTAGCGGGGGTGAGCAGTTCTTC
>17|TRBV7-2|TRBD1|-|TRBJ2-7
CASSRKLGQGVLGEQYF
TGTGCCAGCAGCCGAAAGCTGGGACAGGGGGTTTTGGGCGAGCAGTACTTC
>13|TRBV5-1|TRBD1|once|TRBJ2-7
CASARDSTYEQYF
TGCGCCAGCGCACGGGACAGTACCTACGAGCAGTACTTC
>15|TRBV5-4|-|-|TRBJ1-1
CASSGSPGLNTEAFF
TGTGCCAGCAGCGGCTCGCCAGGGCTAAACACTGAAGCTTTCTTT
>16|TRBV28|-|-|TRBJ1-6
CASIKAGGGYNSPLHF
TGTGCCAGCATCAAAGCAGGTGGGGGATATAATTCACCCCTCCACTTT
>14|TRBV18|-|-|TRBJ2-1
CASSLDDRRNEQFF
TGTGCCAGCTCACTCGATGACAGGAGAAATGAGCAGTTCTTC
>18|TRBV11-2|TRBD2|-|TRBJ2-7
CASSPRRRLGLGNNEQYF
TGTGCCAGCAGCCCACGGCGGAGGCTGGGACTAGGGAACAACGAGCAGTACTTC